Sequencing of this T cell receptor beta chain was carried out in a study of T cells in women clearing cervical HPV infection. The germline gives CDR1 SGHRS, CDR2 YFSETQ. The CDR3 runs 16 residues. Repertoires were generated with immunoSEQ multiplex PCR, while TCRdb's copy carries only in-frame clones and drops some. This repertoire includes more than 25,000 clones. With regard to this clone: The CDR3 end is not reached by the read, which stops 3 residues before it; the germline J gene fills it in.

What was sequenced was blood buffy coat. This receptor was taken from a woman between 18 and 70 years old with a cervical HPV16 infection that either progressed to CIN3+ or cleared (not recorded which). The chain has TRBV5-1 and TRBJ2-5, with 8 bases lining up with TRBD2. The sequenced CDR3 bases are TGCGCCAGCAGCTTGCCTCTAGCGGGCGTGGTGGGAACC. Amino acids: CASSLPLAGVVGT. The CDR3 reads in full as CASSLPLAGVVGTQYF.